One sample yielded the 4 T cell receptor beta chains listed below, sequenced in a study of blood T cell repertoires in COVID-19. Assay: immunoSEQ multiplex PCR; the TCRdb copy retains only in-frame clones and omits some. The sample consists of 370,000 or so clones, 70% to 90% of them appearing once. The sample taken for sequencing was PBMCs or T cells enriched from blood (not recorded which). The source of these receptors is a man aged 25-45 years who had recovered from COVID-19.

The rearrangement joins TRBV3-1 (or the pseudogene TRBV3-2) to TRBJ2-3, with D tentatively TRBD1 (5 bases). CDR3 length equals 16 residues. CDR1 and CDR2 from the germline V gene are LGHDT and YNNKEL (reference sequence). Trimming took off 4 bases at V and 7 bases at J, with 21 bases between the two ends. The CDR3 loop reads CASSPPAGPLRYTQYF. The DNA of the CDR3 is TGTGCCAGCAGCCCCCCGGCAGGGCCACTTCGATATACGCAGTATTTT.

CDR3 sequence: CASRSGTGGNEQFF. CDR3 coding DNA: TGTGCCAGCAGATCCGGGACAGGGGGCAATGAGCAGTTCTTC. The chain has TRBV7-2 and TRBJ2-1; 11 nucleotides align to TRBD1. The CDR3 consists of 14 residues. With V trimmed by 6 bases and J by 6 bases, 4 bases remained unmatched. CDR1 is SGHTA and CDR2 is FQGNSA in the germline V gene.

This chain links TRBV15 with TRBJ2-1; 7 nucleotides match TRBD1. Germline CDR1 is LNHNV and CDR2 is YYDKDF (reference sequence). The CDR3 covers 16 residues. Losses at the gene ends were 1 base for V and 1 base for J; bases not matched to a gene: 4. The CDR3 spells CATSRATGPSYNEQFF. In DNA form, the CDR3 reads TGTGCCACCAGCAGAGCGACAGGGCCTTCCTACAATGAGCAGTTCTTC.

The chain carries TRBV7-2 and TRBJ2-1; 8 nucleotides match TRBD2. The germline gives CDR1 SGHTA, CDR2 FQGNSA. This CDR3 is 13 amino acids long. V gave up 7 bases and J gave up 5 bases; unmatched junction bases: 4. The CDR3 DNA reads as TGTGCCAGCACCACCGGGGGGGACAATGAGCAGTTCTTC. Protein sequence: CASTTGGDNEQFF.